These T cell receptor beta chains were read from a single sample in a study of tumor-infiltrating lymphocytes in primary liver carcinoma. TCRdb recomputed calls from the multiplex PCR reads with MiXCR, one row per CDR3 protein. The sample yields about 310,000 distinct CDR3 sequences, nearly 60% seen once. Sequencing was done on a sample of peripheral blood. These receptors were collected from a woman aged 25 to 39 with primary liver carcinoma and hepatitis B virus infection. Both conserved end residues are part of each CDR3. The D gene is left open where the match is weak. Clone size is given for some rows only: seen once, a few or many times, or a class if the clone is expanded.

v_gene: TRBV11-2
abundance: many
j_gene: TRBJ2-5
d_gene: .
CDR3nt: TGTGCCAGCAGCTTTCGTATAGTCCCCACAGGGCAAGAGACCCAGTACTTC
CDR3aa: CASSFRIVPTGQETQYF

v_gene: TRBV5-1
abundance: .
j_gene: TRBJ1-5
d_gene: .
CDR3nt: TGCGCCAGCAGCTTTACGGGGAACGGCAATCAGCCCCAGCATTTT
CDR3aa: CASSFTGNGNQPQHF

v_gene: TRBV6-5
abundance: many
j_gene: TRBJ1-3
d_gene: .
CDR3nt: TGTGCCAGCAGTCCACGATCAGGCGGGTCCCGAAACACCATATATTTT
CDR3aa: CASSPRSGGSRNTIYF

v_gene: TRBV6-2/TRBV6-3
abundance: many
j_gene: TRBJ1-5
d_gene: .
CDR3nt: TGTGCCAGCTGTAGACCCAATCAGCCCCAGCATTTT
CDR3aa: CASCRPNQPQHF

v_gene: TRBV6-2/TRBV6-3
abundance: .
j_gene: TRBJ2-1
d_gene: .
CDR3nt: TGTGCCAGCAGTTCCATCATAGGGGCGAATGAGCACTTCTTC
CDR3aa: CASSSIIGANEHFF

v_gene: TRBV29-1
abundance: once
j_gene: TRBJ2-1
d_gene: .
CDR3nt: TGCAGCGCATCGGGACTCACATACGATGAGCAGTTCTTC
CDR3aa: CSASGLTYDEQFF

v_gene: TRBV12-3/TRBV12-4
abundance: .
j_gene: TRBJ1-2
d_gene: .
CDR3nt: TGTGCCAGAAGGGGTAGACCGCCGGACCGTGGTGGCTACACCTTC
CDR3aa: CARRGRPPDRGGYTF

v_gene: TRBV7-3
abundance: .
j_gene: TRBJ2-3
d_gene: .
CDR3nt: TGTGCCAGCAGCCCGACCGCTCCTCCAGATACGCAGTATTTT
CDR3aa: CASSPTAPPDTQYF

v_gene: TRBV11-2
abundance: many
j_gene: TRBJ2-1
d_gene: .
CDR3nt: TGTGCCAGCAGCTCTCAAGGGAGCTCCTACAATGAGCAGTTCTTC
CDR3aa: CASSSQGSSYNEQFF

v_gene: TRBV4-3
abundance: .
j_gene: TRBJ2-1
d_gene: .
CDR3nt: TGCGCCAGCAGTCAAGATGGCGGTCCCCTAGCGCCCCCCTGCAATGAGCAGTTCTTC
CDR3aa: CASSQDGGPLAPPCNEQFF

v_gene: TRBV4-1
abundance: .
j_gene: TRBJ1-1
d_gene: .
CDR3nt: TGCGTCAGCAGCCAAGTAGACAGGACCTACACTGAAGCTTTCTTT
CDR3aa: CVSSQVDRTYTEAFF

v_gene: TRBV6-5
abundance: many
j_gene: TRBJ1-1
d_gene: .
CDR3nt: TGTGCCAGCAGTTACTCAAGGGGCTACACTGAAGCTTTCTTT
CDR3aa: CASSYSRGYTEAFF

v_gene: TRBV4-1
abundance: many
j_gene: TRBJ2-7
d_gene: .
CDR3nt: TGCGCCAGCAGCCAGCTACTAGACCCTTCCTACGAGCAGTACTTC
CDR3aa: CASSQLLDPSYEQYF

v_gene: TRBV6-1
abundance: .
j_gene: TRBJ1-4
d_gene: .
CDR3nt: TGTGCCAGCAGTGCTACACCTACTAATGAAAAACTGTTTTTT
CDR3aa: CASSATPTNEKLFF

v_gene: TRBV24-1
abundance: .
j_gene: TRBJ2-7
d_gene: TRBD1
CDR3nt: TGTGCCACCAGCCGACAGGGAACGCACGAGCAGTACTTC
CDR3aa: CATSRQGTHEQYF

v_gene: TRBV6-5
abundance: .
j_gene: TRBJ1-5
d_gene: TRBD1
CDR3nt: TGTGCCAGCAAGGGGACAGGAACCAATCAGCCCCAGCATTTT
CDR3aa: CASKGTGTNQPQHF

v_gene: TRBV11-2
abundance: .
j_gene: TRBJ2-1
d_gene: .
CDR3nt: TGTGCCTGTAGCTTAGAAGGCGGGGAAGTCACCTACAATGAGCAGTTCTTC
CDR3aa: CACSLEGGEVTYNEQFF